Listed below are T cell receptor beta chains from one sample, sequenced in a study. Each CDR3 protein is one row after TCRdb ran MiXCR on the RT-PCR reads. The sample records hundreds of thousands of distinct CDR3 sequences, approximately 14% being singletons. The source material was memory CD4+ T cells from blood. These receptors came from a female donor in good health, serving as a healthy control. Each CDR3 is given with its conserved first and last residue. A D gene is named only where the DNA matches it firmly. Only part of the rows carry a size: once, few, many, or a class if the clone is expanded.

CDR3nt: TGCAGTGCTAGAGATCCCCCCTACGAGCAGTACTTC
CDR3aa: CSARDPPYEQYF
d_gene: .
abundance: many
j_gene: TRBJ2-7
v_gene: TRBV20-1

CDR3nt: TGTGCCAGCAGCTTAGAATCCGGCAGGATAGAGACCCAGTACTTC
CDR3aa: CASSLESGRIETQYF
d_gene: .
abundance: .
j_gene: TRBJ2-5
v_gene: TRBV7-2

CDR3nt: TGTGCCAGCAGCCTCCTAGCGGGAATCACCTACGAGCAGTACTTC
CDR3aa: CASSLLAGITYEQYF
d_gene: TRBD2
abundance: many
j_gene: TRBJ2-7
v_gene: TRBV6-2/TRBV6-3

CDR3nt: TGTGCCAGCAGTTCACTGAAGGGACAGGGGAATGAAAAACTGTTTTTT
CDR3aa: CASSSLKGQGNEKLFF
d_gene: TRBD1
abundance: .
j_gene: TRBJ1-4
v_gene: TRBV28

CDR3nt: TGTGCCAGCAGCCCCCGCATTTCTCAGCCGGGGATTGGGGTTGAGCAGTTCTTC
CDR3aa: CASSPRISQPGIGVEQFF
d_gene: .
abundance: .
j_gene: TRBJ2-1
v_gene: TRBV9

CDR3nt: TGCAGTGCTTGGACGACCCCTGAAGCTTTCTTT
CDR3aa: CSAWTTPEAFF
d_gene: .
abundance: few
j_gene: TRBJ1-1
v_gene: TRBV20-1

CDR3nt: TGTGCCAGCACAAGGGAGGGCGGGAGAGTTACAGATACGCAGTATTTT
CDR3aa: CASTREGGRVTDTQYF
d_gene: TRBD2
abundance: .
j_gene: TRBJ2-3
v_gene: TRBV2

CDR3nt: TGCGCCAGCAGCCAAGGGGAAGGAAGAAACTATGGCTACACCTTC
CDR3aa: CASSQGEGRNYGYTF
d_gene: .
abundance: many
j_gene: TRBJ1-2
v_gene: TRBV4-3

CDR3nt: TGTGCCAGTAGTCTTCGCAGGGGGCATCGAGAGACCCAGTACTTC
CDR3aa: CASSLRRGHRETQYF
d_gene: TRBD1
abundance: few
j_gene: TRBJ2-5
v_gene: TRBV19

CDR3nt: TGCAGTGCTTCCCTCGCCGGGACCTCGACCTACGAGCAGTACTTC
CDR3aa: CSASLAGTSTYEQYF
d_gene: .
abundance: .
j_gene: TRBJ2-7
v_gene: TRBV20-1

CDR3nt: TGTGCCAGCTCCCCCGGGACGGGCAATGAAGCTTTCTTT
CDR3aa: CASSPGTGNEAFF
d_gene: .
abundance: many
j_gene: TRBJ1-1
v_gene: TRBV18

CDR3nt: TGTGCCAGCACCCTGAGTAGCGGTAATGAGCAGTTCTTC
CDR3aa: CASTLSSGNEQFF
d_gene: .
abundance: few
j_gene: TRBJ2-1
v_gene: TRBV7-3

CDR3nt: TGTGCCAGCAGTTACCTAGGGGCCGACACCGGGGAGCTGTTTTTT
CDR3aa: CASSYLGADTGELFF
d_gene: .
abundance: many
j_gene: TRBJ2-2
v_gene: TRBV6-5

CDR3nt: TGCAGTGCTAGCGGTGGTAGCGGGTACCAAGAGACCCAGTACTTC
CDR3aa: CSASGGSGYQETQYF
d_gene: TRBD2
abundance: few
j_gene: TRBJ2-5
v_gene: TRBV20-1

CDR3nt: TGTGCCAGCGGCTGGCAGGGGCTAGGCTACACCTTC
CDR3aa: CASGWQGLGYTF
d_gene: .
abundance: many
j_gene: TRBJ1-2
v_gene: TRBV6-1

CDR3nt: TGCGCCAGCAGCGAAAGGACCGGTGGGGAGCAGTACTTC
CDR3aa: CASSERTGGEQYF
d_gene: .
abundance: many
j_gene: TRBJ2-7
v_gene: TRBV5-1

CDR3nt: TGCGCCAGCAGCTTGGAACGGGCTAGCGGCAACACAGATACGCAGTATTTT
CDR3aa: CASSLERASGNTDTQYF
d_gene: TRBD2
abundance: .
j_gene: TRBJ2-3
v_gene: TRBV5-1

CDR3nt: TGCAGTGCTCCGAGACTCCTCGAGCAGTACTTC
CDR3aa: CSAPRLLEQYF
d_gene: .
abundance: .
j_gene: TRBJ2-7
v_gene: TRBV20-1

CDR3nt: TGCAGTCCTCGGGGAGACAGGGACGGCTACACCTTC
CDR3aa: CSPRGDRDGYTF
d_gene: TRBD1
abundance: .
j_gene: TRBJ1-2
v_gene: TRBV20-1

CDR3nt: TGTGCCAGCAGCCGTGAAGGGGTTCCTAACACTGAAGCTTTCTTT
CDR3aa: CASSREGVPNTEAFF
d_gene: .
abundance: few
j_gene: TRBJ1-1
v_gene: TRBV28

CDR3nt: TGTGCCAGCAGCTCGAATACAGGGTACCACAATGAGCAGTTCTTC
CDR3aa: CASSSNTGYHNEQFF
d_gene: .
abundance: .
j_gene: TRBJ2-1
v_gene: TRBV7-9

CDR3nt: TGTGCCAGCAGTTTATCCCGGGACCCCACCTACGAGCAGTACTTC
CDR3aa: CASSLSRDPTYEQYF
d_gene: .
abundance: .
j_gene: TRBJ2-7
v_gene: TRBV27

CDR3nt: TGTGCCAGCAGCCCCGGGACGGTGGGAAACACCATATATTTT
CDR3aa: CASSPGTVGNTIYF
d_gene: .
abundance: .
j_gene: TRBJ1-3
v_gene: TRBV7-2

CDR3nt: TGTGCCAGCAGCTTAAAGGGGTATAATTCACCCCTCCACTTT
CDR3aa: CASSLKGYNSPLHF
d_gene: .
abundance: few
j_gene: TRBJ1-6
v_gene: TRBV11-3

CDR3nt: TGTGCCAGCTGGAATGTCCTCGGAGGGGATGAGCAGTTCTTC
CDR3aa: CASWNVLGGDEQFF
d_gene: .
abundance: .
j_gene: TRBJ2-1
v_gene: TRBV6-5

CDR3nt: TGTGCCAGCAGCGGGGACTCGTTCCGAAGCACAGATACGCAGTATTTT
CDR3aa: CASSGDSFRSTDTQYF
d_gene: .
abundance: .
j_gene: TRBJ2-3
v_gene: TRBV5-6

CDR3nt: TGCAGTGCTGGGGGACTAGCGGGAGGGCCGATCCCTTACAATGAGCAGTTCTTC
CDR3aa: CSAGGLAGGPIPYNEQFF
d_gene: TRBD2
abundance: few
j_gene: TRBJ2-1
v_gene: TRBV20-1

CDR3nt: TGTGCCACCAGTGATGGTCTGGGCACTGAAGCTTTCTTT
CDR3aa: CATSDGLGTEAFF
d_gene: .
abundance: .
j_gene: TRBJ1-1
v_gene: TRBV24-1

CDR3nt: TGTGCCAGCGCCTGGGGGAGGGGAGCGAACCAAGAGACCCAGTACTTC
CDR3aa: CASAWGRGANQETQYF
d_gene: TRBD2
abundance: few
j_gene: TRBJ2-5
v_gene: TRBV6-1

CDR3nt: TGCGCCAGCAGCTTGGGGTCGGACAGGGTGTTGTTCTTC
CDR3aa: CASSLGSDRVLFF
d_gene: TRBD1
abundance: .
j_gene: TRBJ2-1
v_gene: TRBV5-1

CDR3nt: TGTGCCAGCAGCCAAGGGACTAGCGGGAGGGACAATGAGCAGTTCTTC
CDR3aa: CASSQGTSGRDNEQFF
d_gene: TRBD2
abundance: few
j_gene: TRBJ2-1
v_gene: TRBV3-1

CDR3nt: TGTGCCAGCAGCAATCTCCAGGGGGCTAATGAGCAGTTCTTC
CDR3aa: CASSNLQGANEQFF
d_gene: TRBD1
abundance: .
j_gene: TRBJ2-1
v_gene: TRBV5-6

CDR3nt: TGCGCCAGCAGCTTGGGGACAGGGCCTACGAAGACCCAGTACTTC
CDR3aa: CASSLGTGPTKTQYF
d_gene: TRBD1
abundance: many
j_gene: TRBJ2-5
v_gene: TRBV5-1

CDR3nt: TGTGCCAGCAGCTTAGTCCAGGCCGAAGCTTTCTTT
CDR3aa: CASSLVQAEAFF
d_gene: .
abundance: .
j_gene: TRBJ1-1
v_gene: TRBV7-9

CDR3nt: TGTGCCAGCAGCCAAGTTGGGCTAGCGGGAGTGGTGGCCGGGGAGCTGTTTTTT
CDR3aa: CASSQVGLAGVVAGELFF
d_gene: TRBD2
abundance: .
j_gene: TRBJ2-2
v_gene: TRBV3-1

CDR3nt: TGTGCCAGCATGAGGGACTTGAGCAATCAGCCCCAGCATTTT
CDR3aa: CASMRDLSNQPQHF
d_gene: .
abundance: .
j_gene: TRBJ1-5
v_gene: TRBV7-2

CDR3nt: TGTGCCAGCAGCGTAGGGTTCGGGCAAGAGACCCAGTACTTC
CDR3aa: CASSVGFGQETQYF
d_gene: .
abundance: .
j_gene: TRBJ2-5
v_gene: TRBV9

CDR3nt: TGTGCCGCGGGACCGGGACAGGGTTCCTACGAGCAGTACTTC
CDR3aa: CAAGPGQGSYEQYF
d_gene: TRBD1
abundance: few
j_gene: TRBJ2-7
v_gene: TRBV27

CDR3nt: TGTGCCAGCAGTATCCAGCGGGAGTCAATGCAGTATTTT
CDR3aa: CASSIQRESMQYF
d_gene: TRBD2
abundance: many
j_gene: TRBJ2-3
v_gene: TRBV12-3/TRBV12-4

CDR3nt: TGTGCCAGCAGTACTAACCGGGCAGAGCAGTACTTC
CDR3aa: CASSTNRAEQYF
d_gene: .
abundance: many
j_gene: TRBJ2-7
v_gene: TRBV6-5

CDR3nt: TGCGCCAGCACCTTTTCCGGGACAGGGACGGAGCAGTACTTC
CDR3aa: CASTFSGTGTEQYF
d_gene: TRBD1
abundance: .
j_gene: TRBJ2-7
v_gene: TRBV5-1

CDR3nt: TGTGCCAGCAGTTACAAAAGCCTCAACCTTAATTCACCCCTCCACTTT
CDR3aa: CASSYKSLNLNSPLHF
d_gene: .
abundance: .
j_gene: TRBJ1-6
v_gene: TRBV6-5

CDR3nt: TGCGCCAGCAGCTTGAGAGGGAGTAGCCACGAGCAGTACTTC
CDR3aa: CASSLRGSSHEQYF
d_gene: .
abundance: many
j_gene: TRBJ2-7
v_gene: TRBV5-1

CDR3nt: TGTGCCAGCAGCTTACGTCTGGCTTCCTACGAGCAGTACTTC
CDR3aa: CASSLRLASYEQYF
d_gene: .
abundance: .
j_gene: TRBJ2-7
v_gene: TRBV11-2

CDR3nt: TGTGCCATCAGCCCCTCAACAGGGGAGGTTAGGAATGAGCAGTTCTTC
CDR3aa: CAISPSTGEVRNEQFF
d_gene: .
abundance: many
j_gene: TRBJ2-1
v_gene: TRBV10-3

CDR3nt: TGCGCCAGCAGCTTGGGCAGCGAGGAGACCCAGTACTTC
CDR3aa: CASSLGSEETQYF
d_gene: .
abundance: many
j_gene: TRBJ2-5
v_gene: TRBV5-1

CDR3nt: TGTGCCAGCAGCCCCCGGGGTATAACCTACGAGCAGTACTTC
CDR3aa: CASSPRGITYEQYF
d_gene: .
abundance: few
j_gene: TRBJ2-7
v_gene: TRBV7-2

CDR3nt: TGTGCCAGCAGCTTGGTAGCGGAAAGCTCCTACGAGCAGTACTTC
CDR3aa: CASSLVAESSYEQYF
d_gene: .
abundance: few
j_gene: TRBJ2-7
v_gene: TRBV7-2

CDR3nt: TGTGCCAGCAGCCTTCCGGGGCAGAGTACCTACGAGCAGTACTTC
CDR3aa: CASSLPGQSTYEQYF
d_gene: .
abundance: .
j_gene: TRBJ2-7
v_gene: TRBV7-8

CDR3nt: TGTGCCAGCAGTTTTCAGGGCCCTAGCACAGATACGCAGTATTTT
CDR3aa: CASSFQGPSTDTQYF
d_gene: .
abundance: few
j_gene: TRBJ2-3
v_gene: TRBV27

CDR3nt: TGCGCCAGCAGCTTGGCCCAGCTAGCGGACGAGCAGTACTTC
CDR3aa: CASSLAQLADEQYF
d_gene: TRBD2
abundance: many
j_gene: TRBJ2-7
v_gene: TRBV5-1

CDR3nt: TGCGCCAGCAGCCAAAACCCCGGGACAGATGAAAAACTGTTTTTT
CDR3aa: CASSQNPGTDEKLFF
d_gene: TRBD1
abundance: few
j_gene: TRBJ1-4
v_gene: TRBV4-3

CDR3nt: TGCGCCAGCAGCTTGGAGCCCCAGAACTCCTACGAGCAGTACTTC
CDR3aa: CASSLEPQNSYEQYF
d_gene: .
abundance: many
j_gene: TRBJ2-7
v_gene: TRBV5-1

CDR3nt: TGTGCCAGCAGTGCCGGGCCGGGACGGTATGGCTACACCTTC
CDR3aa: CASSAGPGRYGYTF
d_gene: .
abundance: many
j_gene: TRBJ1-2
v_gene: TRBV12-3/TRBV12-4

CDR3nt: TGTGCCAGCAGCCCCCGGACTAGCGGGGGGGCCTTGGGTGAGACCCAGTACTTC
CDR3aa: CASSPRTSGGALGETQYF
d_gene: TRBD2
abundance: .
j_gene: TRBJ2-5
v_gene: TRBV7-8